The 2 T cell receptor beta chains below were found in one sample sequenced in a study of T cells in Graves' hyperthyroidism and ophthalmopathy. RNA transcripts were the template for amplifying TCR beta CDR3 regions. The HTBI set primed first-round TCR CDR3 RT-PCR. TCRdb called the multiplex PCR reads again in MiXCR, with one record for every CDR3 protein. Altogether hundreds of thousands of distinct CDR3 sequences are present, around 21% being singletons, with the ten largest covering about 34%. The sequenced material came from blood. These receptors all stem from a man younger than 40 with Graves' ophthalmopathy.

V usage is TRBV4-2 and J usage is TRBJ2-7; D gene unclear. Germline V gives CDR1 LGHNA, CDR2 YNFKEQ. The V and J ends lost 0 bases and 6 bases respectively, with 15 bases between them. CDR3 length: 15 residues. This CDR3 reads CASSQEAASFLEQYF. The CDR3 DNA reads as TGTGCCAGCAGCCAAGAGGCAGCCTCTTTTCTCGAGCAGTACTTC.

This clonotype turned up a few times. This chain links TRBV7-2 with TRBJ2-4, with TRBD1 matching 7 bases. The CDR3 consists of 13 residues. V was pared by 3 bases and J by 8 bases, with 4 bases of the junction left unmatched. Germline V gene data show CDR1 as SGHTA and CDR2 as FQGNSA. CDR3 region: CASSFDRVDIQYF. CDR3 DNA sequence: TGTGCCAGCAGCTTTGACAGGGTTGACATTCAGTACTTC.